These 20 T cell receptor beta chains originate from one sample sequenced in a study of T cell changes during pregnancy in multiple sclerosis (dated by TCRdb to between 2018 and 2020). The library was prepared using the immunoSEQ multiplex PCR assay. The table comes from immuneACCESS by way of TCRdb, which keeps in-frame sequences with V and J called. Part of the clones is missing from these tables; in studies checked, under half for an unresolved V gene and the rest for unknown reasons. This sample comprises 78,000 or so clones, just over 90% of them detected only once. Roughly 1.4% of the sample comes from the top ten. Material: peripheral blood, obtained before pregnancy. The receptors were gathered from a female donor with multiple sclerosis, enrolled in a pregnancy study.

V and J are TRBV7-6 and TRBJ2-3, with D uncertain. Between the trimmed V and J ends, which lost 1 base and 1 base, there was a span of 9 bases. This CDR3 is built from 15 residues. Germline lookup yields CDR1 SGHVS and CDR2 FNYEAQ. The CDR3 DNA reads as TGTGCCAGCAGCTTAGATGTTTCGGGCACAGATACGCAGTATTTT. As protein: CASSLDVSGTDTQYF.

The chain is built from TRBV7-9 and TRBJ2-3, with D hard to call. In germline, CDR1 is SEHNR, CDR2 FQNEAQ (reference sequence). The CDR3 runs 14 residues. Trimming removed 5 bases from V and 2 bases from J, with 11 bases in between. In DNA, the CDR3 is TGTGCCAGCAGCCAGGTGGTCTACACAGATACGCAGTATTTT. Amino acids: CASSQVVYTDTQYF.

The chain joins TRBV18 to TRBJ1-6, with 7 bases that match TRBD1. Germline values: CDR1 KGHSH, CDR2 LQKENI. V was pared by 6 bases and J by 10 bases, with 12 bases of the junction left unmatched. This CDR3 comprises 15 residues. The CDR3 nucleotides read TGTGCCAGCTCCCCCGTTACAGGGGACGGATCACCCCTCCACTTT. Protein product: CASSPVTGDGSPLHF.

V gene TRBV19 combines with J gene TRBJ1-1, with 9 positions matching TRBD1. Looked up from germline, CDR1 is LNHDA and CDR2 is SQIVND (reference sequence). The trim removed 6 bases at V and 6 bases at J, leaving 2 bases unmatched. This CDR3 has 12 residues. Here the CDR3 DNA reads TGTGCCAGTAGACAGGGGGCCGCTGAAGCTTTCTTT. Its protein is CASRQGAAEAFF.

The chain links TRBV6-6 to TRBJ1-1; D is unresolved. The germline CDR1 and CDR2 sequences are MNHNY and SVGAGI (reference sequence). The CDR3 consists of 15 residues. Trimming took 6 bases from V and 0 from J, leaving 14 bases between them. The CDR3 region is CASRPLGVLNTEAFF. CDR3 in DNA: TGTGCCAGCAGACCCTTGGGAGTACTGAACACTGAAGCTTTCTTT.

The CDR3 nucleotides are TGTGCCAGCAGTGAAGACAGGGGACTGCCGAAACTGTTTTTT. This translates into CASSEDRGLPKLFF. The gene calls are TRBV11-2 and TRBJ1-4; 8 nucleotides match TRBD1. Trimming took 6 bases from V and 11 from J; bases not matched to a gene: 11. CDR3 length equals 14 residues. Germline CDR1 and CDR2: SGHAT and FQNNGV. The complete variable domain, with remaining parts taken from reference TRBV11-2 and TRBJ1-4, reads EAGVAQSPRYKIIEKRQSVAFWCNPISGHATLYWYQQILGQGPKLLIQFQNNGVVDDSQLPKDRFSAERLKGVDSTLKIQPAKLEDSAVYLCASSEDRGLPKLFFGSGTQLSVL.

The CDR3 is CASSPEVGVLNEQFF. In DNA, the CDR3 is TGTGCCAGCAGTCCGGAAGTGGGCGTCTTGAATGAGCAGTTCTTC. This rearrangement joins TRBV27 to TRBJ2-1, with no clear D. V was clipped by 5 bases and J by 7 bases, with 18 bases between them. The CDR3 is made up of 15 amino acids. Germline V gene data show CDR1 as MNHEY and CDR2 as SMNVEV (reference sequence).

This clone appeared a few times. V gene TRBV27 combines with J gene TRBJ2-7, with 9 bases lining up with TRBD1. The V and J ends lost 2 bases and 6 bases, in that order; junction bases with no gene match: 5. The CDR3 is made up of 14 amino acids. Germline V gene sequence: CDR1 MNHEY, CDR2 SMNVEV (reference sequence). The CDR3 is CASSLRDRVGEQYF. CDR3 coding DNA: TGTGCCAGCAGTTTACGGGACAGGGTTGGCGAGCAGTACTTC.

The chain uses TRBV5-6 and TRBJ2-5, with TRBD2 matching 10 bases. The CDR3 is 13 residues long. CDR1 SGHDT and CDR2 YYEEEE come from the germline V gene. V lost 0 bases, J lost 14 bases, and 7 bases stayed unmatched. The CDR3 loop reads CASSLAPAGGLYF. CDR3 coding DNA: TGTGCCAGCAGCTTGGCACCAGCGGGGGGGCTATACTTC.

This rearrangement joins TRBV5-1 to TRBJ2-7; D is possibly TRBD1 (6 bases). CDR3 length: 11 residues. In germline, CDR1 is SGHRS, CDR2 YFSETQ. Trimming removed 5 bases at V and 4 bases at J, with 7 bases between. The CDR3 nucleotides are TGCGCCAGCAGAGACAGGTACGAGCAGTACTTC. It encodes CASRDRYEQYF. The variable domain in full, completed from reference TRBV5-1 and TRBJ2-7, reads KAGVTQTPRYLIKTRGQQVTLSCSPISGHRSVSWYQQTPGQGLQFLFEYFSETQRNKGNFPGRFSGRQFSNSRSEMNVSTLELGDSALYLCASRDRYEQYFGPGTRLTVT.

This chain joins TRBV6-5 and TRBJ1-6; 7 bases line up with TRBD1. This CDR3 comprises 15 residues. V shed 3 bases, J shed 8 bases, and the junction held 7 bases outside the gene matches. Germline loops: CDR1 MNHEY, CDR2 SVGAGI. The CDR3 reads CASSYTGTAHSPLHF. CDR3 in DNA: TGTGCCAGCAGTTATACCGGGACAGCTCATTCACCCCTCCACTTT.

This clone was observed a single time. The gene calls are TRBV7-8 and TRBJ1-6; D gene uncertain. V gave up 1 base and J gave up 5 bases, with 12 bases separating them. This CDR3 comprises 16 residues. Germline values: CDR1 SGHVS, CDR2 FQNEAQ. The CDR3 DNA reads as TGTGCCAGCAGCTTAGTAGGAGGGCTAAATAATTCACCCCTCCACTTT. This translates into CASSLVGGLNNSPLHF. The full variable domain, with the rest looked up from reference TRBV7-8 and TRBJ1-6, is GAGVSQSPRYKVAKRGQDVALRCDPISGHVSLFWYQQALGQGPEFLTYFQNEAQLDKSGLPSDRFFAERPEGSVSTLKIQRTQQEDSAVYLCASSLVGGLNNSPLHFGNGTRLTVT.

The chain couples TRBV6-6 to TRBJ1-2, with D unclear. Germline assignment: CDR1 MNHNY and CDR2 SVGAGI (reference sequence). V lost 6 bases and J 1 base, leaving 9 bases between the germline ends. The CDR3 loop spans 13 amino acids. The CDR3 nucleotides read TGTGCCAGCAGATTAACAGATAACTATGGCTACACCTTC. Its translation: CASRLTDNYGYTF.

This chain joins TRBV27 and TRBJ2-3, with TRBD1 as a possible D gene (5 bases). Trimming took 4 bases from V and 0 from J, leaving 14 bases between them. The CDR3 is made up of 16 amino acids. From germline, CDR1 is MNHEY and CDR2 SMNVEV (reference sequence). Here the CDR3 DNA reads TGTGCCAGCAGTTCCCCCGACAGATCTAGCACAGATACGCAGTATTTT. Translating gives CASSSPDRSSTDTQYF.

This clone was found a few times. This rearrangement joins TRBV27 to TRBJ1-2; D call uncertain. CDR3 length equals 13 residues. In germline, CDR1 is MNHEY, CDR2 SMNVEV (reference sequence). Trimming left V 5 bases short and J 4 bases short, with 11 bases between. As DNA, the CDR3 is TGTGCCAGCAGTCGAGGACTCTTCTATGGCTACACCTTC. Protein: CASSRGLFYGYTF.

This chain connects TRBV19 to TRBJ2-6, with 9 bases that match TRBD1. This CDR3 is built from 19 residues. Losses at the gene ends were 1 base for V and 2 bases for J; bases not matched to a gene: 9. Germline-derived CDR1 and CDR2 are LNHDA and SQIVND (reference sequence). The CDR3 sequence is CASSIAHRGQVAGANVLTF. The CDR3 nucleotides read TGTGCCAGTAGTATAGCCCACAGGGGGCAGGTTGCTGGGGCCAACGTCCTGACTTTC.

V is TRBV5-6 and J is TRBJ2-5; possibly TRBD2 for D (6 bases). V was cut by 7 bases and J by 5 bases, with 12 bases left in between. CDR3 length: 12 amino acids. Germline CDR1 reads SGHDT; CDR2 reads YYEEEE. The CDR3 DNA is TGTGCCAGCGGGACTCGGGCGGAGACCCAGTACTTC. The encoded protein is CASGTRAETQYF.

The chain employs TRBV6-5 and TRBJ2-7, with a tentative D call TRBD1 (6 bases). The CDR3 extends over 15 amino acids. Per germline, CDR1 MNHEY and CDR2 SVGAGI. V was cut by 8 bases and J by 2 bases, with 19 bases left in between. CDR3 sequence: CASQQGKGLTYEQYF. The CDR3 DNA follows: TGTGCCAGCCAGCAGGGGAAGGGCTTAACCTACGAGCAGTACTTC.

This chain joins TRBV10-3 and TRBJ2-1; D is perhaps TRBD1 (6 bases). CDR1 and CDR2 (germline): ENHRY, SYGVKD. V lost 10 bases to trimming and J lost 7 bases, with 26 bases between them. CDR3 length: 16 amino acids. The CDR3 protein is CATLQGGRSVANEQFF. The CDR3 coding sequence is TGTGCCACGCTACAGGGTGGTAGGTCCGTAGCGAATGAGCAGTTCTTC.

The chain uses TRBV6-5 and TRBJ2-1; D may be TRBD2 (6 bases). The CDR3 totals 15 residues. Germline V gives CDR1 MNHEY, CDR2 SVGAGI. V lost 5 bases and J lost 0, with 11 bases in between. Here the CDR3 DNA reads TGTGCCAGCAGTCGGGACTTCAGCTCCTACAATGAGCAGTTCTTC. It encodes CASSRDFSSYNEQFF.